This T cell receptor beta chain was identified in a study of blood T cell repertoires in COVID-19. Across the study: Some COVID-19 samples were acute and others convalescent; all came from the United States, Italy and Spain.

Per the study methods: Quantification of nucleated cells was approximated via reference gene primer amplification. Method: immunoSEQ multiplex PCR; TCRdb's copy keeps in-frame clones and lacks some. The DNA gave D and trimming, while V, J and clone size come from that table. The sample contains 150,000 to 200,000 clones, approximately 87% of which appear only once. The CDR3 extends over 15 amino acids. Trimming took 5 bases from V and 2 from J, leaving 13 bases between them. Germline V lookup: CDR1 SGHTA, CDR2 FQGNSA. This clone has only a few counts. Sequenced: peripheral blood. The sequence was obtained from a man in his 70s with active or convalescent COVID-19. The V and J genes are TRBV7-2 and TRBJ2-1, with D possibly matching TRBD1 (5 bases). CDR3 bases: TGTGCCAGCAGCCCAGGGCTCAACCCCTACAATGAGCAGTTCTTC. This encodes CASSPGLNPYNEQFF.